This note documents a single T cell receptor beta chain sequence. The antigen this receptor binds is unknown. Qualities for individual bases were not recorded, and no much larger clone is one base off. This specimen comes from a study of shared clonotypes between healthy human individuals (TCRdb year 2020). Regarding the research as a whole: A couple of women and three men aged 18 to 49 years were included in the cohort. To estimate repertoire size and how much clonotypes are shared between individuals, the study performed deep sequencing of blood TCR repertoires from roughly five healthy adults. Libraries were prepared and TCR repertoires were sequenced by different laboratories using diverse techniques, in order to increase sequencing depth and limit assay-specific biases. Between about 0.94 and 8.9 billion PBMCs per donor were obtained by leukapheresis. For each donor, three plates each were used for CD4 naive and CD4 memory, two plates were used for CD8 naive, and one plate was used for CD8 memory. Findings and caveats that apply to the study as a whole: Sharing across a handful of donors was observed for approximately 5% of naive CD4, around 3.5% of naive CD8, about 2.3% of memory CD4, and less than 0.45% of memory CD8 clonotypes. Pairwise subsampling led to the expectation that sequencing depth would affect the degree of clonotype sharing among donors. Only blood was sampled, and tissue TCR repertoires likely differ from those in blood. Rarefaction of sorted-subset datasets indicated incomplete sequencing despite the large sequencing depth. Larger estimated clonotype richness was generally found for naive subsets than for memory subsets. Compared with non-shared clonotypes, clonotypes shared by all four sorted-subset donors had higher generation probabilities. The genetic and exposure-history diversity represented was limited by the small number of donors.

The cysteine opens and the phenylalanine closes a CDR3 of 13 amino acids. Only CDR3 DNA remains: 39 bases, in frame from the first base. V is pruned by 6 bases and J by 4 bases, leaving 5 bases of the junction without a gene match. For CDR1 and CDR2, the germline V gene lists SGHRS and YFSETQ. The donors were healthy, HIV-negative adults with no recently reported acute infections or vaccinations. All donors were Caucasian adults living in Nashville, Tennessee, USA. CD4+ T cells were enriched by magnetic negative selection, after which naive cells were positively selected on CD45RA and the negative fraction was taken as the memory subset. Blood was obtained by leukapheresis, after which PBMCs were separated by Ficoll-Histopaque density gradient centrifugation and cryopreserved in liquid nitrogen vapor phase. Purity and quantity of every magnetically sorted T cell population were checked by analytical flow cytometry. Genomic DNA was isolated from each sorted fraction and quantified by UV absorbance on a Nanodrop 2000c.

Using the deep immunoSEQ assay, multiplex PCR amplified TCR CDR3 regions from genomic DNA. Extracted genomic DNA from each cell subset was distributed evenly across all wells of several immunoSEQ 96-well plates, and each plate was treated as a replicate. For sorted subsets, around 200 ng genomic DNA, equal to 30,000 to 35,000 T cell genomes, was loaded into each replicate PCR. Purified libraries were measured with a Qubit 3.0 fluorometer, size-checked on a Bioanalyzer 2100, and measured again with the KAPA Library Quantification kit. Every immunoSEQ 96-well plate was sequenced on a separate single-read 150-cycle Illumina NextSeq 550 flow cell. The paper's data handling went like this. Because the immunoSEQ output held only junctional sequences and lacked quality scores, the filtering could not match the filtering applied to full-length reads. Sequences were annotated with PyIR, a Python wrapper for IgBLAST v1.9, and V/J genes and CDR3 were assigned using IMGT germline references. Reads were filtered out if the reads had weak V/J assignments (E-value above 1e-6), no CDR3, stop codons, out-of-frame junctions, or ambiguous translated residues. A V3J clonotype was defined by an identical inferred V gene, J gene, and CDR3 amino acid sequence. The percentage overlap between two repertoires was calculated by dividing the number of shared unique clonotypes by the size of the smaller repertoire. RTK rarefaction, the Chao1 estimator, and Recon v2.1 estimates of unobserved clonotypes were used to assess repertoire richness. For all TCRbeta clonotypes obtained by the gDNA method from a handful of donors, generation probabilities were computed with OLGA. TCRdb obtained this table from immuneACCESS and retained in-frame rearrangements with V and J assigned. These tables miss some clones; where compared with another copy, unresolved V genes account for less than half of the shortfall, and the remainder is unexplained. Clonal size and the V and J genes are those of that table, whereas D and trimming came from the DNA. In this sample the table shows roughly 2,300,000 clones, 85% to 95% of which occur a single time. The ten largest clonotypes hold approximately 0.41% of the sample.

This chain joins TRBV5-1 to TRBJ2-7; 9 bases in between match TRBD1. Sequenced sample: naive CD4+ T cells from PBMCs. Read against the paper, the sample's cell subset or site label means: CD45RA+ positively selected. This clonotype was sampled from a man between 18 and 35 years old in good health. Some clones in this sample may be carry-over from other donors' samples. CDR3 loop: CASNPGQGYEQYF. The sequenced DNA: TGCGCCAGCAACCCGGGACAGGGTTACGAGCAGTACTTC.